This T cell receptor beta chain was captured by sequencing in a study of blood T cells in healthy people across ages. The germline V gene has CDR1 MNHEY and CDR2 SMNVEV (reference sequence). V dropped 3 bases and J dropped 5 bases, with 11 bases sitting between them. The CDR3 totals 14 residues. Together with a sample-barcoded 5' primer, a J-beta primer mix was included in a second PCR lasting about 7 to 12 cycles. TCRdb used MiXCR to reprocess the 5' RACE reads, holding one entry per CDR3 protein. The sample comprises 650,000 to 700,000 distinct CDR3 sequences, 32% of which are singletons, and 15% rests with the top ten.

The receptor was isolated from a woman aged 80 or over in good health. This rearrangement joins TRBV27 to TRBJ2-1; D gene ambiguous. Sequenced material: blood. The CDR3 loop reads CASSFSGVNNEQFF. The DNA of the CDR3 is TGTGCCAGCAGTTTCTCGGGTGTCAACAATGAGCAGTTCTTC.